Following are 17 T cell receptor beta chains from one sample sequenced in a study of OX40 agonist ivuxolimab in advanced cancers. Assay: immunoSEQ multiplex PCR; the TCRdb copy retains only in-frame clones and omits some. Found here are about 140,000 clones, less than 95% of them singletons; the top ten hold around 1%. The source material was CD4+ or CD8+ T cells sorted from blood, sampled in a trial of the OX40 agonist ivuxolimab. The receptors here all came from an adult with an advanced solid tumor such as melanoma, head and neck, liver or kidney cancer.

Concerning this clone: In the same sample, other DNA sequences code for this CDR3. The chain recombines TRBV18 with TRBJ1-1; D is unresolved. Germline CDR1 and CDR2: KGHSH and LQKENI. Trimming stripped 2 bases from V and 2 bases from J, with 6 bases between. This CDR3 region has 13 residues. The CDR3 reads CASSPLGNTEAFF. In nucleotides, the CDR3 is TGTGCCAGCTCACCATTGGGAAACACTGAAGCTTTCTTT.

This clone appeared once. The genes are TRBV28 and TRBJ2-7; D not resolved. Germline V gene data show CDR1 as MDHEN and CDR2 as SYDVKM. V lost 5 bases, J lost 1 base, and 12 bases lay in between. The CDR3 contains 14 residues. The CDR3 DNA is TGTGCCAGCAGTCTTCGGTATAAATCCTACGAGCAGTACTTC. This sequence encodes CASSLRYKSYEQYF.

The genes are TRBV5-1 and TRBJ2-7, with 9 bases lining up with TRBD1. V trimming: 1 base; J trimming: 7 bases; junction bases outside the gene matches: 9. CDR1 SGHRS and CDR2 YFSETQ come from the germline V gene. The CDR3 length is 15 residues. CDR3 sequence reads: CASSLRDRATREQYF. The CDR3 coding sequence is TGCGCCAGCAGCTTGAGGGACAGGGCTACGCGGGAGCAGTACTTC.

This sequence joins TRBV28 and TRBJ2-2, with TRBD2 matching over 7 bases. This CDR3 has 17 residues. The germline V gene has CDR1 MDHEN and CDR2 SYDVKM. J gave up 1 base and V 2 bases, and 7 bases lay outside the gene matches. The CDR3 sequence: CASSLGLAGGNTGELFF. For the CDR3, the DNA is TGTGCCAGCAGTTTAGGGTTAGCGGGCGGGAACACCGGGGAGCTGTTTTTT.

The V gene is TRBV27, the J gene TRBJ1-6; 7 nucleotides match TRBD1. CDR3 length equals 14 residues. The germline CDR1 and CDR2 sequences are MNHEY and SMNVEV (reference sequence). Trimming took 5 bases from V and 7 from J; bases not matched to a gene: 5. The chain's CDR3 is CASSPGQRNSPLHF. The CDR3 DNA is TGTGCCAGCAGTCCGGGACAGAGGAATTCACCCCTCCACTTT.

The chain uses TRBV4-3 and TRBJ2-1; 7 bases are a match to TRBD1. Trimming cost V 4 bases and J 6 bases; bases outside gene matches: 9. Per the germline V gene, CDR1 is LGHNA and CDR2 is YSLEER. The CDR3 extends over 15 amino acids. The CDR3 loop reads CASSLLQGRANEQFF. Here the CDR3 DNA reads TGCGCCAGCAGCCTACTACAGGGGCGAGCCAATGAGCAGTTCTTC.

V usage is TRBV11-2 and J usage is TRBJ2-3; TRBD2 matches 8 bases. Trimming cost V 7 bases and J 9 bases; bases outside gene matches: 15. Germline V lookup: CDR1 SGHAT, CDR2 FQNNGV. The CDR3 has 15 residues. The CDR3 bases are TGTGCCAGCACCGCGGGGGGCCGAGCTCACGCGACGCAGTATTTT. This translates into CASTAGGRAHATQYF. The whole variable domain, remainder taken from reference TRBV11-2 and TRBJ2-3, is EAGVAQSPRYKIIEKRQSVAFWCNPISGHATLYWYQQILGQGPKLLIQFQNNGVVDDSQLPKDRFSAERLKGVDSTLKIQPAKLEDSAVYLCASTAGGRAHATQYFGPGTRLTVL.

This chain connects TRBV5-1 to TRBJ2-3; 9 nucleotides match TRBD2. After removal of 4 bases from V and 0 bases from J, the junction contained 0 bases not matched to a gene. Germline V lookup: CDR1 SGHRS, CDR2 YFSETQ. CDR3 size: 14 residues. CDR3 amino acids: CASSAGGSTDTQYF. CDR3 nucleotides: TGCGCCAGCAGCGCGGGGGGGAGCACAGATACGCAGTATTTT.

The chain combines TRBV7-2 with TRBJ1-5; TRBD1 might be the D (5 bases). Germline CDR1 is SGHTA and CDR2 is FQGNSA. The CDR3 is made up of 14 amino acids. The V end lost 5 bases, the J end lost 4 bases, and 12 bases lay between the germline ends. The CDR3 sequence is CASSLWGVNQPQHF. In nucleotides, the CDR3 is TGTGCCAGCAGCCTCTGGGGCGTTAATCAGCCCCAGCATTTT.

The chain combines TRBV28 with TRBJ2-1; TRBD2 matches at 11 bases. V gave up 7 bases and J gave up 9 bases; unmatched junction bases: 14. This CDR3 has 16 residues. Germline loops: CDR1 MDHEN, CDR2 SYDVKM. CDR3 protein: CASTPHSGRAYAEQFF. Written as DNA, the CDR3 is TGTGCCAGCACGCCGCATAGCGGGAGGGCCTATGCTGAGCAGTTCTTC. Filled out from reference TRBV28 and TRBJ2-1, the complete variable domain reads DVKVTQSSRYLVKRTGEKVFLECVQDMDHENMFWYRQDPGLGLRLIYFSYDVKMKEKGDIPEGYSVSREKKERFSLILESASTNQTSMYLCASTPHSGRAYAEQFFGPGTRLTVL.

The J gene is TRBJ2-7, the V gene TRBV10-1; 7 bases fit TRBD2. Germline CDR1 is WNHNN and CDR2 is SYGVQD (reference sequence). The CDR3 runs to 15 residues. V dropped 3 bases and J dropped 5; count of bases not matched to a gene: 10. The CDR3 loop reads CASSDGGSLSHEQYF. CDR3 DNA sequence: TGCGCCAGCAGTGATGGCGGGAGTCTCAGCCACGAGCAGTACTTC.

This clone was recorded only once. The genes are TRBV7-9 and TRBJ2-7; D may be TRBD2 (7 bases). The CDR3 covers 15 residues. Deletions cut 4 bases from V and 1 base from J, with 14 bases between. The germline gives CDR1 SEHNR, CDR2 FQNEAQ (reference sequence). In DNA, the CDR3 is TGTGCCAGCAGCTATATGAGGGGGGGATCCTACGAGCAGTACTTC. This sequence encodes CASSYMRGGSYEQYF.

V usage is TRBV6-6 and J usage is TRBJ2-3; tentative D call: TRBD2 (5 bases). Trimming stripped 6 bases from V and 0 bases from J, with 13 bases between. CDR1 and CDR2 (germline): MNHNY, SVGAGI (reference sequence). There are 15 residues in the CDR3. The chain's CDR3 is CASSQSGPSTDTQYF. CDR3 sequence (DNA): TGTGCCAGCAGCCAAAGCGGACCCAGCACAGATACGCAGTATTTT.

The genes are TRBV28 and TRBJ2-1; D is ambiguous. CDR3 length equals 11 residues. Between the trimmed V and J ends, which lost 5 bases and 7 bases, there was a span of 6 bases. CDR1 and CDR2 (germline): MDHEN, SYDVKM. CDR3 region: CASSLGNEQFF. The CDR3 DNA is TGTGCCAGCAGTCTGGGGAATGAGCAGTTCTTC.

The chain uses TRBV4-3 and TRBJ2-3; 10 positions agree with TRBD2. Trimming at V came to 4 bases and at J to 1 base, leaving 5 bases not matched to a gene. Germline V gene data show CDR1 as LGHNA and CDR2 as YSLEER. This CDR3 is 16 amino acids long. The CDR3 DNA follows: TGCGCCAGCAGCCGCTGGACTAGCGGCGGCACAGATACGCAGTATTTT. Amino acids: CASSRWTSGGTDTQYF.

The CDR3 DNA sequence: TGTGCCAGCAGCCAAGAGTCTATGCGGGAGGGCCTCGGCGAGCAGTACTTC. It translates to CASSQESMREGLGEQYF. V usage is TRBV4-2 and J usage is TRBJ2-7, with 9 bases matching TRBD2. Germline loops: CDR1 LGHNA, CDR2 YNFKEQ. The CDR3 extends over 17 amino acids. Trimming cost V 0 bases and J 6 bases; bases outside gene matches: 12.

Comment on this clone: Other DNA sequences of this sample code for an identical CDR3. The chain has TRBV5-6 and TRBJ2-7; D gene uncertain. Trimming cost V 3 bases and J 3 bases, with 13 bases left between them. This CDR3 is built from 14 residues. Germline assignment: CDR1 SGHDT and CDR2 YYEEEE. The CDR3 bases are TGTGCCAGCAGCTCTGATCGACGGAGCTACGAGCAGTACTTC. Translated, it gives CASSSDRRSYEQYF.